Detailed here is one T cell receptor (beta chain). This sample is part of a study of blood T cell repertoires in COVID-19. The wider study: The United States, Italy and Spain supplied acute and convalescent COVID-19 samples. T cells, B-cell-depleted T cells, or PBMCs supplied cDNA or gDNA.

Sequencing used immunoSEQ multiplex PCR; TCRdb keeps in-frame clones, though not all of them. The sample holds some 120,000 clones; approximately 87% are singletons and the top ten take 3.5% to 4.5%. The CDR3 contains 14 residues. V gave up 6 bases and J gave up 4 bases; unmatched junction bases: 6. CDR1 and CDR2 (germline): MNHEY, SVGAGI. V usage is TRBV6-5 and J usage is TRBJ1-1; 9 positions match TRBD1. Sequencing was carried out using peripheral blood. This TCR was sampled from a woman in her fifties or sixties with acute or convalescent COVID-19. CDR3 in amino acids: CASRYRGQVTEAFF. CDR3 bases: TGTGCCAGCAGGTACAGGGGGCAGGTCACTGAAGCTTTCTTT.